One T cell receptor beta chain is described in this entry. Its antigen is unknown. Time point noted: newly diagnosed GD, antithyroid drugs for less than 3 months. Construction of the TCR library relied on RNA isolated from PBMCs. Graves' disease diagnoses followed American Thyroid Association guidelines. This specimen belongs to a study of regulatory T cells in long-lasting Graves disease. Both iRepertoire HTBI primers and Arm-PCR of CDR3 regions were used to build the TCR beta libraries. Each CDR3 protein gets one entry after TCRdb re-called the multiplex PCR reads with MiXCR. Of about half a million distinct CDR3 sequences listed, approximately 12% were seen once; the top ten hold 7.5% to 9%. Findings and caveats of the study: Whereas new patients shared 800 to 1,000 public clonotypes, persistent patients shared more, at under 3,500.

Per the germline V gene, CDR1 is SQVTM and CDR2 is ANQGSEA. The CDR3 has 12 residues. Trimming pared 3 bases from V and 10 bases from J, leaving 13 bases between. Another study also made use of these data, one on T cells in Graves' hyperthyroidism and ophthalmopathy. This second study says: HTBI primers were employed in a first-round RT-PCR of the TCR CDR3.

This receptor was taken from a woman under 40 with Graves disease. Here the sequenced sample was peripheral blood mononuclear cells (PBMCs), taken at new diagnosis, from a patient treated with antithyroid drugs. The chain employs TRBV29-1 and TRBJ2-1; D is perhaps TRBD1 or TRBD2 (6 bases each). As DNA, the CDR3 is TGCAGCGTTGAGGACGGGGGCTCCGAGCAGTTCTTC. Protein product: CSVEDGGSEQFF.